A selection of T cell receptor beta chains follows, all from one sample in a study of blood T cell repertoires in COVID-19. The method was immunoSEQ multiplex PCR; TCRdb's version includes in-frame clones alone and lacks a portion of them. The repertoire consists of 250,000 to 350,000 clones, with approximately 88% occurring once and the leading ten covering just under 7%. The sequencing sample was made of peripheral blood. All receptors derive from a woman aged 25 to 39 who had recovered from COVID-19. The CDR3 runs from the conserved cysteine through the conserved F or W. Each record gives: clone size, J gene, V gene, CDR3 protein. Clone size is stated in some rows and not others, as once, few, many or a class when expanded.

clone_size: -
j_call: TRBJ2-2
v_call: TRBV19
cdr3_aa: CASSRGLAGVSTGELFF

clone_size: -
j_call: TRBJ2-1
v_call: TRBV2
cdr3_aa: CASSDWRNNEQFF

clone_size: -
j_call: TRBJ2-1
v_call: TRBV2
cdr3_aa: CASRETSSYNEQFF

clone_size: many
j_call: TRBJ2-5
v_call: TRBV4-2
cdr3_aa: CASSQDPSSGGKETQYF

clone_size: -
j_call: TRBJ2-5
v_call: TRBV19
cdr3_aa: CASSRDILGETQYF

clone_size: -
j_call: TRBJ1-1
v_call: TRBV6-5
cdr3_aa: CASINRGRNTEAFF

clone_size: -
j_call: TRBJ1-2
v_call: TRBV30
cdr3_aa: CAWKLQGAVGYTF

clone_size: -
j_call: TRBJ1-1
v_call: TRBV7-3
cdr3_aa: CASSLTFSSEAFF

clone_size: -
j_call: TRBJ2-1
v_call: TRBV28
cdr3_aa: CASSFRLRYNEQFF

clone_size: -
j_call: TRBJ2-2
v_call: TRBV5-6
cdr3_aa: CASTPPGHMNTGELFF

clone_size: -
j_call: TRBJ2-5
v_call: TRBV7-2
cdr3_aa: CASSSGGLAGGQETQYF

clone_size: -
j_call: TRBJ2-7
v_call: TRBV30
cdr3_aa: CAWSVRGDWKSYEQYF

clone_size: -
j_call: TRBJ2-1
v_call: TRBV28
cdr3_aa: CASSLAGGPGSEQFF

clone_size: once
j_call: TRBJ1-4
v_call: TRBV12-3/TRBV12-4
cdr3_aa: CASSPSGGEKLFF

clone_size: -
j_call: TRBJ1-1
v_call: TRBV5-1
cdr3_aa: CASSLAGFLAEAFF

clone_size: -
j_call: TRBJ1-6
v_call: TRBV4-1
cdr3_aa: CASSQGAGGTNSPLHF

clone_size: -
j_call: TRBJ2-3
v_call: TRBV6-1
cdr3_aa: CASSEGGLPPDTQYF

clone_size: once
j_call: TRBJ1-2
v_call: TRBV19
cdr3_aa: CASSTPGQSYGYTF

clone_size: -
j_call: TRBJ2-5
v_call: TRBV29-1
cdr3_aa: CSATHRAETQYF

clone_size: -
j_call: TRBJ2-4
v_call: TRBV2
cdr3_aa: CASKVGQGRDIQYF

clone_size: -
j_call: TRBJ1-2
v_call: TRBV28
cdr3_aa: CASSLFRVTGTHGYTF

clone_size: -
j_call: TRBJ2-2
v_call: TRBV4-3
cdr3_aa: CASSRLTSGNTGELFF

clone_size: few
j_call: TRBJ1-5
v_call: TRBV4-1
cdr3_aa: CASSQGVTGGLPQHF

clone_size: -
j_call: TRBJ1-5
v_call: TRBV6-2/TRBV6-3
cdr3_aa: CASSRTGNSNQPQHF

clone_size: -
j_call: TRBJ1-1
v_call: TRBV9
cdr3_aa: CASTGQGFMNTEAFF

clone_size: -
j_call: TRBJ1-4
v_call: TRBV7-9
cdr3_aa: CASSQLGPNEKLFF

clone_size: -
j_call: TRBJ1-2
v_call: TRBV19
cdr3_aa: CASSMWPNVNYGYTF

clone_size: -
j_call: TRBJ2-7
v_call: TRBV4-2
cdr3_aa: CASSQERTSGYEQYF

clone_size: -
j_call: TRBJ2-5
v_call: TRBV5-1
cdr3_aa: CASSSRLGPETQYF